The present T cell receptor beta chain was sequenced within a study of blood T cell repertoires in COVID-19. Study context: There were acute and convalescent COVID-19 samples, and they came from the United States, Italy and Spain. From T cells, B-cell-depleted T cells, or PBMCs came the material, which was cDNA or gDNA.

CDR3 length: 16 residues. The J segment lost 6 bases and the V segment lost 4 bases, leaving 10 bases of the junction unmatched. Germline-derived CDR1 and CDR2 are SNHLY and FYNNEI. This clone was detected a few times. Generated by immunoSEQ multiplex PCR, the TCRdb table keeps only in-frame clones and is missing some. The data hold about 270,000 clones, with more than 75% observed a single time. The clonotype comes from a woman aged 40-49 years with acute COVID-19. Sequencing was performed on PBMCs or T cells enriched from blood (not recorded which). The chain uses TRBV2 and TRBJ2-7, with 12 positions matching TRBD1. The CDR3 DNA reads TGTGCCAGCAGTGCATTCGGGACAGGGGGCAGGGGCGAGCAGTACTTC. Its protein is CASSAFGTGGRGEQYF.